This T cell receptor beta chain came from a study of a mutant IDH1 vaccine in newly diagnosed glioma. Turning to the study itself: Scheduled for weeks 1, 3, 5, 7, 11, 15, 19 and 23, eight vaccinations were given to patients. In some groups vaccination began 4-6 weeks post-radiotherapy; others received it with temozolomide.

CDR1 MNHEY and CDR2 SMNVEV come from the germline V gene (reference sequence). With 3 bases removed from V and 5 bases from J, the gap between germline ends came to 14 bases. The CDR3 is 14 amino acids. TCRdb keeps only in-frame clones here, not all; method: immunoSEQ multiplex PCR. The table has tens of thousands of clones, approximately 85% seen once. As for this clone: The antigen remains unidentified.

The time point is: week 23, last vaccination. Vaccination comprised doses that each held 300 ug of mutant IDH1 20-mer peptide, plus topical imiquimod. This sample comprised PBMCs, obtained from a glioma patient whose treatment included an IDH1 peptide vaccine. The chain is built from TRBV27 and TRBJ2-7; D call uncertain. The clonotype was recovered from a man aged 25-40 years with glioma. Some clones in this sample may be carry-over from other donors' samples. In nucleotides, the CDR3 is TGTGCCAGCAGTTTGGGTGTAGTTAAGAACGAGCAGTACTTC. Protein sequence: CASSLGVVKNEQYF.